Listed here is a single T cell receptor (beta chain). Trimming stripped 1 base from V and 1 base from J, with 10 bases between. The CDR3 has 15 amino acids. CDR1 is LGHNA and CDR2 is YSLEER in the germline V gene. These data belong to a study of blood T cell repertoires in COVID-19. Overall study context: T cells, B-cell-depleted T cells, or PBMCs supplied cDNA or gDNA.

Some clones are missing from TCRdb's copy, which holds only in-frame ones; the method was immunoSEQ multiplex PCR. In the table there are about 260,000 clones, approximately 81% of which are singletons. Sequencing was performed on peripheral blood. This sequence originates from a man aged 55 to 70 with acute or convalescent COVID-19. The V gene is TRBV4-3, the J gene TRBJ1-1, with D unresolved. DNA of the CDR3: TGCGCCAGCAGCCAAGTGGGCAGATCGAACACTGAAGCTTTCTTT. Its translation is CASSQVGRSNTEAFF.